In this sample, the clone carrying this TCR beta chain turned up many times. The antigen remains unidentified. MiXCR was run by TCRdb on the reads, yielding one entry per CDR3 protein. This repertoire shows almost 500,000 distinct CDR3 sequences, about 11% found once; its top ten account for roughly 10%. The sample originates from a study of T cell repertoires in cytomegalovirus infection. Study-level background: Indications of both CMV infection and matching HLA type were provided by public TCR beta signatures. Study-level points and caveats: People with CMV and the relevant HLA were identified by cumulative public TCR beta family frequency. The ex vivo response was dominated by HLA-C-restricted CMV-specific TCR beta clonotypes.

Germline lookup yields CDR1 LNHDA and CDR2 SQIVND (reference sequence). This CDR3 comprises 17 residues. Trimming removed 6 bases from V and 5 bases from J; junction bases left unmatched: 10. Input material: PBMCs. This clonotype was sampled from a human donor in good health (CMV status not recorded). Some clones in this sample may be carry-over from other donors' samples. The rearrangement links TRBV19 to TRBJ2-3; 14 bases fit TRBD2. Here the CDR3 reads CASSAPPGLAGEDTQYF. The CDR3 DNA reads as TGTGCCAGTAGCGCACCTCCGGGACTAGCGGGAGAAGATACGCAGTATTTT.